Listed below are T cell receptor beta chains from one sample, sequenced in a study of blood T cell repertoires in COVID-19. Only in-frame clones appear in the TCRdb table, and some are missing; sequencing was by immunoSEQ multiplex PCR. The repertoire holds about 210,000 clones, with roughly 86% as singletons. The sequenced sample consisted of peripheral blood. The receptors stem from a woman aged 50 to 60 with active or convalescent COVID-19. Both conserved end residues are part of each CDR3. Fields, in order: clone size, J gene, V gene, D gene, CDR3 protein, CDR3 DNA. A D gene is named only where the DNA matches it firmly. Clone size appears in some rows only: once, few, many, or a class for an expanded clone.

size: NA
J: TRBJ2-6
V: TRBV4-2
D: NA
CDR3: CASSQDQDSGANVLTF
DNA: TGTGCCAGCAGCCAAGATCAGGACTCTGGGGCCAACGTCCTGACTTTC

size: NA
J: TRBJ1-5
V: TRBV19
D: TRBD1
CDR3: CASSIPTGGSRYNQPQHF
DNA: TGTGCCAGTAGTATACCGACAGGGGGTTCCCGTTACAATCAGCCCCAGCATTTT

size: NA
J: TRBJ2-7
V: TRBV7-9
D: TRBD2
CDR3: CASSSGLAIYEQYF
DNA: TGTGCCAGCAGCTCCGGACTAGCGATCTACGAGCAGTACTTC

size: NA
J: TRBJ1-2
V: TRBV10-2
D: TRBD1
CDR3: CASSETGERGYTF
DNA: TGCGCCAGCAGCGAGACAGGGGAGCGGGGCTACACCTTC

size: NA
J: TRBJ2-7
V: TRBV28
D: NA
CDR3: CASSLGLMDYEQYF
DNA: TGTGCCAGCAGTTTAGGGCTCATGGACTACGAGCAGTACTTC

size: NA
J: TRBJ2-7
V: TRBV21-1
D: NA
CDR3: CASNCRDRRTYEQYF
DNA: TGTGCCAGCAATTGCCGGGACAGGCGTACCTACGAGCAGTACTTC

size: NA
J: TRBJ2-4
V: TRBV5-4
D: TRBD2
CDR3: CASSLGGLEAKNIQYF
DNA: TGTGCCAGCAGCTTGGGGGGACTAGAGGCCAAAAACATTCAGTACTTC

size: NA
J: TRBJ2-1
V: TRBV2
D: NA
CDR3: CASKVGGAPYNEQFF
DNA: TGTGCCAGCAAGGTGGGCGGGGCCCCTTACAATGAGCAGTTCTTC

size: few
J: TRBJ2-7
V: TRBV2
D: NA
CDR3: CARGGQASYEQYF
DNA: TGTGCCAGGGGGGGGCAGGCGTCCTACGAGCAGTACTTC

size: NA
J: TRBJ1-3
V: TRBV5-1
D: NA
CDR3: CASSLEGSGNTIYF
DNA: TGCGCCAGCAGCTTGGAGGGGTCCGGAAACACCATATATTTT

size: NA
J: TRBJ1-1
V: TRBV15
D: NA
CDR3: CATNEGQLNTEAFF
DNA: TGTGCCACCAACGAGGGACAACTGAACACTGAAGCTTTCTTT

size: NA
J: TRBJ2-3
V: TRBV9
D: NA
CDR3: CASSAAQGGSTDTQYF
DNA: TGTGCCAGCAGCGCAGCCCAGGGGGGTAGCACAGATACGCAGTATTTT

size: NA
J: TRBJ1-3
V: TRBV7-9
D: NA
CDR3: CASRPAGNSGNTIYF
DNA: TGTGCCAGCAGGCCAGCCGGGAATTCTGGAAACACCATATATTTT

size: NA
J: TRBJ1-6
V: TRBV10-3
D: NA
CDR3: CAISQGSPLPLHF
DNA: TGTGCCATCAGCCAGGGTTCTCCGTTACCCCTCCACTTT

size: NA
J: TRBJ1-3
V: TRBV6-5
D: NA
CDR3: CASSTGLGSGNTIYF
DNA: TGTGCCAGCAGCACTGGACTCGGCTCTGGAAACACCATATATTTT

size: NA
J: TRBJ2-2
V: TRBV7-3
D: TRBD2
CDR3: CASTAGGYTGELFF
DNA: TGTGCCAGCACGGCGGGAGGGTATACCGGGGAGCTGTTTTTT

size: NA
J: TRBJ2-5
V: TRBV5-1
D: NA
CDR3: CASSVNSEGTQYF
DNA: TGCGCCAGCAGCGTAAATAGCGAAGGGACCCAGTACTTC

size: few
J: TRBJ2-3
V: TRBV3-1/TRBV3-2
D: TRBD2
CDR3: CASSRGTSGYTDTQYF
DNA: TGTGCCAGCAGCCGTGGGACTAGCGGGTACACAGATACGCAGTATTTT

size: NA
J: TRBJ2-2
V: TRBV6-4
D: TRBD1
CDR3: CASSPSGTGTGELFF
DNA: TGTGCCAGCAGCCCCTCCGGGACAGGGACCGGGGAGCTGTTTTTT

size: NA
J: TRBJ1-2
V: TRBV19
D: TRBD1
CDR3: CASSADRGANYGYTF
DNA: TGTGCCAGTAGCGCAGACAGGGGCGCCAACTATGGCTACACCTTC

size: NA
J: TRBJ1-2
V: TRBV28
D: NA
CDR3: CASSSPSSRYGYTF
DNA: TGTGCCAGCAGCTCCCCGTCGTCTCGCTATGGCTACACCTTC

size: NA
J: TRBJ2-1
V: TRBV5-1
D: TRBD2
CDR3: CASSLAGLGYNEQFF
DNA: TGCGCCAGCAGCTTGGCGGGACTAGGGTACAATGAGCAGTTCTTC

size: NA
J: TRBJ2-5
V: TRBV10-1
D: TRBD1
CDR3: CASSPSTGGQETQYF
DNA: TGCGCCAGCAGTCCTAGTACAGGGGGTCAAGAGACCCAGTACTTC

size: NA
J: TRBJ1-1
V: TRBV5-5
D: NA
CDR3: CASSFRVTEAFF
DNA: TGTGCCAGCAGCTTTCGGGTCACTGAAGCTTTCTTT

size: NA
J: TRBJ2-5
V: TRBV12-3/TRBV12-4
D: NA
CDR3: CASRPGAEETQYF
DNA: TGTGCCAGCAGACCAGGGGCCGAGGAGACCCAGTACTTC

size: NA
J: TRBJ1-5
V: TRBV6-1
D: TRBD1
CDR3: CASSASGTGIHQPQHF
DNA: TGTGCCAGCAGTGCTTCCGGGACAGGGATTCATCAGCCCCAGCATTTT

size: NA
J: TRBJ1-4
V: TRBV5-1
D: TRBD1
CDR3: CASSLQGAREKLFF
DNA: TGCGCCAGCAGCCTACAGGGGGCCCGGGAAAAACTGTTTTTT

size: once
J: TRBJ2-7
V: TRBV5-1
D: TRBD2
CDR3: CASSSSAGVSYEQYF
DNA: TGCGCCAGCAGCTCCTCAGCGGGAGTGAGCTACGAGCAGTACTTC

size: NA
J: TRBJ2-5
V: TRBV5-1
D: NA
CDR3: CASSPSGARRGETQYF
DNA: TGCGCCAGCAGCCCAAGTGGGGCCAGGCGGGGAGAGACCCAGTACTTC

size: NA
J: TRBJ2-3
V: TRBV4-2
D: NA
CDR3: CASSQERMTADTQYF
DNA: TGTGCCAGCAGCCAAGAGAGGATGACCGCAGATACGCAGTATTTT

size: NA
J: TRBJ1-2
V: TRBV27
D: TRBD1
CDR3: CASSFRDRGRYGYTF
DNA: TGTGCCAGCAGTTTCCGGGACAGGGGAAGATATGGCTACACCTTC

size: NA
J: TRBJ2-2
V: TRBV4-2
D: TRBD2
CDR3: CASSQVPPGLRETGELFF
DNA: TGTGCCAGCAGCCAAGTACCCCCTGGACTGCGGGAGACCGGGGAGCTGTTTTTT

size: NA
J: TRBJ1-5
V: TRBV5-8
D: NA
CDR3: CASRARGQANQPQHF
DNA: TGTGCCAGCAGGGCGCGGGGGCAGGCTAATCAGCCCCAGCATTTT

size: NA
J: TRBJ2-2
V: TRBV9
D: TRBD2
CDR3: CASSEGTLAGTTKNTGELFF
DNA: TGTGCCAGCAGCGAGGGAACACTAGCGGGGACTACAAAAAACACCGGGGAGCTGTTTTTT

size: NA
J: TRBJ1-1
V: TRBV25-1
D: NA
CDR3: CASRSGTEAFF
DNA: TGTGCCAGCAGATCGGGGACTGAAGCTTTCTTT

size: NA
J: TRBJ1-2
V: TRBV5-1
D: NA
CDR3: CASRVGPSSNYGYTF
DNA: TGCGCCAGCAGGGTTGGGCCCAGTTCTAACTATGGCTACACCTTC

size: once
J: TRBJ2-1
V: TRBV3-1/TRBV3-2
D: TRBD1
CDR3: CASSPETGAYNEQFF
DNA: TGTGCCAGCAGCCCAGAGACAGGGGCCTACAATGAGCAGTTCTTC

size: NA
J: TRBJ2-7
V: TRBV28
D: NA
CDR3: CASRSGGYEQYF
DNA: TGTGCCAGCAGATCAGGGGGGTACGAGCAGTACTTC

size: NA
J: TRBJ2-5
V: TRBV5-4
D: TRBD2
CDR3: CASSRLAGGLQETQYF
DNA: TGTGCCAGCAGCAGGCTAGCGGGGGGACTCCAAGAGACCCAGTACTTC

size: NA
J: TRBJ2-1
V: TRBV19
D: TRBD1
CDR3: CASSPTGVGPYNEQFF
DNA: TGTGCCAGTAGTCCGACAGGGGTTGGCCCCTACAATGAGCAGTTCTTC

size: NA
J: TRBJ2-4
V: TRBV12-2
D: NA
CDR3: CASRKGPSLNIQYF
DNA: TGTGCAAGTCGAAAAGGCCCTAGCCTAAACATTCAGTACTTC

size: NA
J: TRBJ1-6
V: TRBV2
D: TRBD1
CDR3: CASRDRAPNWGSYNSPLHF
DNA: TGTGCCAGCAGAGACAGGGCGCCTAACTGGGGCTCCTATAATTCACCCCTCCACTTT

size: NA
J: TRBJ1-4
V: TRBV5-1
D: TRBD1
CDR3: CASSGGQGATNEKLFF
DNA: TGCGCCAGCAGCGGGGGACAGGGAGCAACTAATGAAAAACTGTTTTTT

size: NA
J: TRBJ1-2
V: TRBV10-3
D: NA
CDR3: CAISEYGTSNGYTF
DNA: TGTGCCATCAGTGAATATGGGACATCAAATGGCTACACCTTC

size: few
J: TRBJ2-3
V: TRBV7-9
D: NA
CDR3: CASSPRGPDTQYF
DNA: TGTGCCAGCAGCCCTCGTGGGCCAGATACGCAGTATTTT

size: NA
J: TRBJ1-5
V: TRBV2
D: TRBD1
CDR3: CASREGQGDQPQHF
DNA: TGTGCCAGCAGGGAGGGACAGGGAGATCAGCCCCAGCATTTT

size: few
J: TRBJ2-5
V: TRBV7-2
D: TRBD2
CDR3: CASSLTRGGTSIRETQYF
DNA: TGTGCCAGCAGCTTAACCCGGGGAGGGACTAGTATTCGAGAGACCCAGTACTTC

size: once
J: TRBJ2-1
V: TRBV7-3
D: NA
CDR3: CASRPTRNSDEQFF
DNA: TGTGCCAGCAGGCCCACTAGAAACTCAGATGAGCAGTTCTTC